These T cell receptor beta chains were read from a single sample in a study of CD8+ T cells in alopecia areata. The protocol was immunoSEQ multiplex PCR, while the TCRdb copy is restricted to in-frame clones and leaves out a portion. The table lists approximately 210,000 clones, 64% of them singletons. The sample in question was CD4+ T cells sorted from blood, obtained at week 4, from a patient treated with tofacitinib. The receptor source for this set is a human donor with alopecia areata. Both conserved end residues are part of each CDR3. The D gene is left open where the match is weak. The listing skips clone size in some rows; elsewhere it reads once, few, many or a size class.

v_call,d_call,j_call,clone_size,cdr3_aa,cdr3_nt
TRBV5-4,.,TRBJ2-5,.,CASSLGSETQYF,TGTGCCAGCAGCTTGGGATCAGAGACCCAGTACTTC
TRBV5-1,TRBD2,TRBJ2-7,.,CASSRTGDYYEQYF,TGCGCCAGCAGCCGTACCGGGGACTACTACGAGCAGTACTTC
TRBV10-3,.,TRBJ2-3,.,CAISRGGSGATDTQYF,TGTGCCATCAGTAGGGGGGGGAGCGGGGCCACAGATACGCAGTATTTT
TRBV7-2,TRBD1,TRBJ2-7,.,CASSFTQGGYEQYF,TGTGCCAGCAGCTTCACACAGGGGGGCTACGAGCAGTACTTC
TRBV6-5,TRBD1,TRBJ1-2,few,CASSYSYRGGYTF,TGTGCCAGCAGTTACTCTTACAGGGGCGGCTACACCTTC
TRBV27,TRBD1,TRBJ1-2,.,CATGQGYGYTF,TGTGCCACCGGACAGGGGTATGGCTACACCTTC
TRBV5-1,TRBD1,TRBJ1-5,few,CASSATGVNQPQHF,TGCGCCAGCAGCGCGACAGGGGTTAATCAGCCCCAGCATTTT
TRBV29-1,.,TRBJ1-6,.,CSPRGPDNSPLHF,TGCAGCCCCCGGGGCCCGGATAATTCACCCCTCCACTTT
TRBV5-1,TRBD1,TRBJ2-7,.,CASREGTGRGYEQYF,TGCGCCAGCAGGGAGGGGACAGGGAGAGGCTACGAGCAGTACTTC
TRBV6-5,TRBD1,TRBJ1-1,once,CASSPYPGQPYEAFF,TGTGCCAGCAGCCCTTACCCGGGACAGCCTTATGAAGCTTTCTTT
TRBV7-9,.,TRBJ2-3,.,CASSPITDTQYF,TGTGCCAGCAGCCCTATCACAGATACGCAGTATTTT
TRBV29-1,.,TRBJ1-1,.,CSVRHHTEAFF,TGCAGCGTTCGGCATCACACTGAAGCTTTCTTT
TRBV28,TRBD1,TRBJ2-7,.,CASSLQQGLKGQYF,TGTGCCAGCAGTCTTCAACAGGGGCTAAAGGGGCAGTACTTC
TRBV7-2,.,TRBJ1-2,few,CASSHGRANYGYTF,TGTGCCAGCAGCCACGGAAGAGCTAACTATGGCTACACCTTC
TRBV23-1,.,TRBJ2-5,.,CASSQSRGGLALTQYF,TGCGCCAGCAGTCAATCGAGGGGGGGGCTGGCGCTGACCCAGTACTTC
TRBV29-1,.,TRBJ1-1,.,CSVVVLGAMGAFF,TGCAGCGTTGTAGTGTTAGGGGCAATGGGAGCTTTCTTT
TRBV30,TRBD2,TRBJ2-7,once,CASGLAGSYEQYF,TGTGCCTCTGGGCTAGCGGGCTCCTACGAGCAGTACTTC
TRBV13,TRBD1,TRBJ1-1,.,CASSQTGWEDTEAFF,TGTGCCAGCAGCCAGACAGGGTGGGAGGACACTGAAGCTTTCTTT
TRBV7-2,TRBD1,TRBJ2-7,few,CASSFQGAGEQYF,TGTGCCAGCAGCTTCCAGGGGGCGGGGGAGCAGTACTTC
TRBV23-1,TRBD1,TRBJ1-5,.,CARGVDRVHQPQHF,TGCGCCAGAGGAGTCGACAGGGTCCATCAGCCCCAGCATTTT
TRBV30,TRBD1,TRBJ2-3,.,CAWNRGPTDTQYF,TGTGCCTGGAACAGGGGCCCCACAGATACGCAGTATTTT
TRBV5-4,TRBD1,TRBJ1-1,.,CASSPSQGAPILNTEAFF,TGTGCCAGCAGCCCGTCCCAGGGGGCGCCGATTTTGAACACTGAAGCTTTCTTT